This TCR beta chain derives from a study of shared clonotypes between healthy human individuals. Study-wide results and caveats: Sequencing depth was predicted to influence how clonotypes are shared among donors.

Donors, healthy HIV-negative adults, lacked recent acute infections or vaccinations. Remarks on this clone: Its matching antigen is unknown.

Germline loops: CDR1 SEHNR, CDR2 FQNEAQ (reference sequence). V trimming: 2 bases; J trimming: 7 bases; junction bases outside the gene matches: 3. This CDR3 is 15 amino acids long. It was at deep level that the assay was run. The method was immunoSEQ multiplex PCR; TCRdb's version includes in-frame clones alone and lacks a portion of them. The table has 2 million to 2.5 million clones, 90% to 96% seen once. This TCR was sampled from a man aged 18-30 years in good health. The sample comprised naive CD4+ T cells sorted from blood. This sample's subset: CD45RA+ positively selected. The chain links TRBV7-9 to TRBJ2-1; 12 bases agree with TRBD1. The chain's CDR3 is CASSLWDRGRNEQFF. The CDR3 DNA sequence: TGTGCCAGCAGCTTATGGGACAGGGGGCGGAATGAGCAGTTCTTC. Using reference TRBV7-9 and TRBJ2-1 for the parts outside the CDR3, the full variable domain is DTGVSQNPRHKITKRGQNVTFRCDPISEHNRLYWYRQTLGQGPEFLTYFQNEAQLEKSRLLSDRFSAERPKGSFSTLEIQRTEQGDSAMYLCASSLWDRGRNEQFFGPGTRLTVL.